This T cell receptor beta chain comes out of a study of blood T cell repertoires in COVID-19. The CDR3 consists of 13 residues. The ends were cut back, 2 bases at V and 6 bases at J, with 11 bases in the middle. Germline V gene sequence: CDR1 SGHTA, CDR2 FQGNSA. In this sample, this clone turned up a few times. Authors' analysis steps: Estimates of nucleated cell counts were drawn from the amplification of reference gene primers. Sequenced by immunoSEQ multiplex PCR; TCRdb stores in-frame clones only, minus some. The D gene and trimming were derived from the DNA, and the V and J assignments and clone size from that table. The sample contains roughly 200,000 clones, 78% of which appear only once.

The TCR comes from a woman of 80 years or more with active or convalescent COVID-19. The sequenced material came from peripheral blood. The chain employs TRBV7-2 and TRBJ2-7, with a weak D call TRBD2 (6 bases). DNA of the CDR3: TGTGCCAGCAGCTTATACGGGGGTCGCGAGCAGTACTTC. It specifies CASSLYGGREQYF.